This T cell receptor beta chain was sequenced during a study of identifying expanded T cells in peripheral blood. The protocol was immunoSEQ multiplex PCR, while the TCRdb copy is restricted to in-frame clones and leaves out a portion. The sample includes 84,000 or so clones, about 91% of them seen just once. Collection occurred without any documented infections or immune events in donors. As to this clone: Antigen specificity is unknown.

Study-level results: Across healthy donors, higher total template counts meant significantly greater approximately two-week count variance. Over approximately two and four weeks, about 15 and 18 clones changed, versus approximately 1.1 between replicates.

The sequencing input was blood. The sequence was obtained from a person aged 18-69 years in good health.

The CDR3 sequence: CASSYRGGANEKLFF. DNA of the CDR3: TGTGCCAGCAGTTACCGGGGGGGCGCTAATGAAAAACTGTTTTTT. This chain uses TRBV27 with TRBJ1-4, with D possibly matching TRBD1 (6 bases). Germline assignment: CDR1 MNHEY and CDR2 SMNVEV (reference sequence). Between the trimmed V and J ends, which lost 4 bases and 3 bases, there was a span of 12 bases. The CDR3 length is 15 residues. Together with reference TRBV27 and TRBJ1-4, the CDR3 gives the full variable domain: EAQVTQNPRYLITVTGKKLTVTCSQNMNHEYMSWYRQDPGLGLRQIYYSMNVEVTDKGDVPEGYKVSRKEKRNFPLILESPSPNQTSLYFCASSYRGGANEKLFFGSGTQLSVL.